This record looks at one T cell receptor beta chain sequence and its context. As yet, its antigen is unknown. Every sample had a minimum of 6.5 million PBMCs isolated. This entry comes from a study of blood T cells in healthy people across ages. The CDR3 is made up of 13 amino acids. V was trimmed by 2 bases and J by 7 bases, leaving 12 bases between them. Germline loops: CDR1 DFQATT, CDR2 SNEGSKA (reference sequence). Alongside a J-beta primer mix, a sample-barcoded 5' primer served in a second PCR lasting 7 to 11 cycles. The template-switch adaptor was a 5' adaptor with 12 random nucleotides. It tagged each cDNA molecule. One entry per CDR3 protein, called by TCRdb with MiXCR from the 5' RACE reads. The sample yields fewer than 1.5 million distinct CDR3 sequences, 42% seen once. Overall study findings and caveats: Diversity estimated from one million T cells was considered an underestimate.

Sequences were obtained from blood. The genes are TRBV20-1 and TRBJ1-5; D perhaps matches TRBD1 (5 bases). This TCR was sampled from a young woman in good health. CDR3 in amino acids: CSARTEAGQPQHF. The DNA of the CDR3 is TGCAGTGCTAGAACGGAGGCAGGGCAGCCCCAGCATTTT.